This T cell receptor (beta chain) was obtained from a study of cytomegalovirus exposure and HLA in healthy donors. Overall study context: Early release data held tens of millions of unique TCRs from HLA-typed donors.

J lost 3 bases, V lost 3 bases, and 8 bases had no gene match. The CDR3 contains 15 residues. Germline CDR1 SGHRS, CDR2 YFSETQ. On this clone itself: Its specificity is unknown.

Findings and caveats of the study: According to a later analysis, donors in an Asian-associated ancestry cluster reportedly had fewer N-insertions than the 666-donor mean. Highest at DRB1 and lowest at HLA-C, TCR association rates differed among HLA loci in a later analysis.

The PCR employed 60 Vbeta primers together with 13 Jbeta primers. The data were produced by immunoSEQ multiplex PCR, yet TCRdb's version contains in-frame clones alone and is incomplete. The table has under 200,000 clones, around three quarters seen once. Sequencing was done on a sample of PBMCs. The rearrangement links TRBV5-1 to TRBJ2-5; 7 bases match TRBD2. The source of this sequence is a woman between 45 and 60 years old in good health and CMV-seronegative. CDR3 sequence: CASSYGRGREETQYF. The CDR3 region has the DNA TGCGCCAGCAGCTATGGGAGGGGTAGGGAAGAGACCCAGTACTTC.